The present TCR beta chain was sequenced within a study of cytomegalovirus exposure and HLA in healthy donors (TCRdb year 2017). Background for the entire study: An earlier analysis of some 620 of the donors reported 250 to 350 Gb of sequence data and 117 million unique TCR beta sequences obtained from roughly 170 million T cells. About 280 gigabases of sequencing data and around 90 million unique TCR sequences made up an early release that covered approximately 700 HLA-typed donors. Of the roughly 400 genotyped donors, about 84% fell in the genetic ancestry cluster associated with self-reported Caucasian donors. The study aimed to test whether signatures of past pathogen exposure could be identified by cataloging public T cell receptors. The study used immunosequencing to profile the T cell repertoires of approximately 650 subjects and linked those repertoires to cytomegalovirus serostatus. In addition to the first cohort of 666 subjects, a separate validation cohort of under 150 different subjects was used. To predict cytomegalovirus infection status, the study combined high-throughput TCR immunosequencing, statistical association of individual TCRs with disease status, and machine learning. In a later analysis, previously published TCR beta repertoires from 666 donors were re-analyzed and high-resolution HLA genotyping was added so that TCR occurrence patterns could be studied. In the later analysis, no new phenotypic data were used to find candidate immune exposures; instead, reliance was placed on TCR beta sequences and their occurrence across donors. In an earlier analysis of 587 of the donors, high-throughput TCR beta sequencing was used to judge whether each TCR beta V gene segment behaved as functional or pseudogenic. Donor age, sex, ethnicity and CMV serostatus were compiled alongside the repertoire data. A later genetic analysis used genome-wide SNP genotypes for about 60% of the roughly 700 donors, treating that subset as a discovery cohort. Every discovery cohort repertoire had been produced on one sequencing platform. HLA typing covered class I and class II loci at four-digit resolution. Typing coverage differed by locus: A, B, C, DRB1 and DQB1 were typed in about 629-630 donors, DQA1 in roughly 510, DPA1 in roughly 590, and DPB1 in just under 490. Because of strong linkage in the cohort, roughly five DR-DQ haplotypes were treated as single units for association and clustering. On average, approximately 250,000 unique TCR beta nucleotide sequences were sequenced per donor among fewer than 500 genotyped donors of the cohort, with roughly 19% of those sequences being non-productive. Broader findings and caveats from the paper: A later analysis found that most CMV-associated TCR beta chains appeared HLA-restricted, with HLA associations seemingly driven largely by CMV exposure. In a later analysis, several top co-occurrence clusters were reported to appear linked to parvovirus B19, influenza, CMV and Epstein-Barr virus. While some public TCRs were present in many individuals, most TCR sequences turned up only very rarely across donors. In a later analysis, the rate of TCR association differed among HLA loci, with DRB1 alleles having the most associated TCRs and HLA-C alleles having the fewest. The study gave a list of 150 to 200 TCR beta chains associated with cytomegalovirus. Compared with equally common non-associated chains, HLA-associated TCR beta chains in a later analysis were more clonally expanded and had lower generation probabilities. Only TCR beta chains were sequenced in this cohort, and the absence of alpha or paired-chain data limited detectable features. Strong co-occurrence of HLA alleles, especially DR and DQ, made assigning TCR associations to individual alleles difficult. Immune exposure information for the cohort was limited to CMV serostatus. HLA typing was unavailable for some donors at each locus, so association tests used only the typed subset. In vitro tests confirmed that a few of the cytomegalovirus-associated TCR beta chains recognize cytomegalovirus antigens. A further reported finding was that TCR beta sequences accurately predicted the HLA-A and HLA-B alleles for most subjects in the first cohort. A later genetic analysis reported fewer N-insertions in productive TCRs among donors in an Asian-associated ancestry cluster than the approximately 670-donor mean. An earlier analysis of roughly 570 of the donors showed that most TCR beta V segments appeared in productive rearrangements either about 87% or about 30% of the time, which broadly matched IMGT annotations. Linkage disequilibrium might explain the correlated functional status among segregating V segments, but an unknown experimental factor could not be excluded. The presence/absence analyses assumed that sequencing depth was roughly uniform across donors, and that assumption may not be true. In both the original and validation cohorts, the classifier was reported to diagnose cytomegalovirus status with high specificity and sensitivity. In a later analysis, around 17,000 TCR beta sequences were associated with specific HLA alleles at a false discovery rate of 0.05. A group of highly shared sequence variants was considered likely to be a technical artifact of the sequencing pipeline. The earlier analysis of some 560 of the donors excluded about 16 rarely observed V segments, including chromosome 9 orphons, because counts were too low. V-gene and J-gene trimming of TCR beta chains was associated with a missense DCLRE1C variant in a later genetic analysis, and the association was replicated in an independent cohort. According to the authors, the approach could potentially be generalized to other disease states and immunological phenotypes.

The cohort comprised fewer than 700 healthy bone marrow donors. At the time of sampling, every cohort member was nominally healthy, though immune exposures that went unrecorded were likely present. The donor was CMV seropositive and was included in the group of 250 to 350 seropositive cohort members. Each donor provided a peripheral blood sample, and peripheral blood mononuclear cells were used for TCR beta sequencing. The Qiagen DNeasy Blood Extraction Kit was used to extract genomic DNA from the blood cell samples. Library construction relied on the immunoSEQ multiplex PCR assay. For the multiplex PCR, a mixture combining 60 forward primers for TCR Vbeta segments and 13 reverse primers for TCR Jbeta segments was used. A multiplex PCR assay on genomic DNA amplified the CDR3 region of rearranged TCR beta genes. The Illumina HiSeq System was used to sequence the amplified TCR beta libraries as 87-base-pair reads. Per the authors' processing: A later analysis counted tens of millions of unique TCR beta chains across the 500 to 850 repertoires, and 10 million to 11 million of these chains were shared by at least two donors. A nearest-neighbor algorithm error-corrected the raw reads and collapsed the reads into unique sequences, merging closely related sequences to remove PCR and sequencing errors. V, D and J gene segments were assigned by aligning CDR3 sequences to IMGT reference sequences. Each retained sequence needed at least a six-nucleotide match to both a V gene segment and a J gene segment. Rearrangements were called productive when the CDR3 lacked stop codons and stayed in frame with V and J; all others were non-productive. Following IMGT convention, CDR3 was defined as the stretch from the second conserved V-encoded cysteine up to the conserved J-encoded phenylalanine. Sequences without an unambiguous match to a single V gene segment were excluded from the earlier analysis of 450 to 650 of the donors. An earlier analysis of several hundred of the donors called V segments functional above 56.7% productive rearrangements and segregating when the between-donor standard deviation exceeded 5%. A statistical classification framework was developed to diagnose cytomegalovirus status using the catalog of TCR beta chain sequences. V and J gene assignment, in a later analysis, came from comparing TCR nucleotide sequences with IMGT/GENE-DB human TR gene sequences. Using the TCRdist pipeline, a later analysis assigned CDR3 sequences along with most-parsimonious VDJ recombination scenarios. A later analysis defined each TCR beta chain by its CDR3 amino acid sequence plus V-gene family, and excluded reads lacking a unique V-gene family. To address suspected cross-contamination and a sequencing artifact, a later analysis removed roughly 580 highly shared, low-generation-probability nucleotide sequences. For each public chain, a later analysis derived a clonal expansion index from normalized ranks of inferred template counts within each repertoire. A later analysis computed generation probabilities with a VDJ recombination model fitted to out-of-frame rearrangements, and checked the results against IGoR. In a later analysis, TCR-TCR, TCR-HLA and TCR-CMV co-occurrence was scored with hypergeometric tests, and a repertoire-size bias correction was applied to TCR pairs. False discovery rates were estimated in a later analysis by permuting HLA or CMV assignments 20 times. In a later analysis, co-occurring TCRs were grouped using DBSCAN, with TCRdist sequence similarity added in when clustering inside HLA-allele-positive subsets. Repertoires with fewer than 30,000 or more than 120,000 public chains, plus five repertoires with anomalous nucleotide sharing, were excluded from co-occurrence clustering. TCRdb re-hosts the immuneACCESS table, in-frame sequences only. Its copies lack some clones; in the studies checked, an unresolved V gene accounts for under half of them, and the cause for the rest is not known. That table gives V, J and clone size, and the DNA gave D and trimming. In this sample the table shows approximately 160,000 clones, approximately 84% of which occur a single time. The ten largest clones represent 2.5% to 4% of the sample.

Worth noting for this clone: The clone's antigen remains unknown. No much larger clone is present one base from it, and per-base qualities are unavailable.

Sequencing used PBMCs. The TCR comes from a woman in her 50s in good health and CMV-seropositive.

Read as DNA, the sequence is TGCAGCGTTGAAACTAGCCCAGATACGCAGTATTTT. Translated, it reads CSVETSPDTQYF. This receptor chain uses TRBV29-1 and TRBJ2-3; the D gene is possibly TRBD2, with 6 bases matching. The CDR3 numbers 12 residues from cysteine through phenylalanine. The DNA shown is the 36-base CDR3, in frame from base 1. V was cut back by 2 bases and J by 4 bases, leaving a gap of 7 bases between them. The CDR1 and CDR2 encoded by the germline V gene are SQVTM and ANQGSEA.